Listed below are T cell receptor beta chains from one sample, sequenced in a study of blood T cell repertoires in COVID-19. Generated by immunoSEQ multiplex PCR, the TCRdb table keeps only in-frame clones and is missing some. Of about 87,000 clones listed, 80% to 90% are singletons. What was sequenced was peripheral blood. These receptor sequences come from an older man with acute or convalescent COVID-19. Each CDR3 is given with its conserved first and last residue. A D gene is named only where the DNA matches it firmly. Size is omitted from some rows. Given values are once, few, many or a class for expanded clones.

D	J	size	length	V	CDR3	DNA
-	TRBJ1-2	-	13	TRBV7-8	CASSPTENYGYTF	TGTGCCAGCAGCCCGACAGAAAACTATGGCTACACCTTC
TRBD1	TRBJ1-6	-	16	TRBV7-6	CASSLAQTGVNSPLHF	TGTGCCAGCAGCTTAGCCCAGACAGGGGTTAATTCACCCCTCCACTTT
-	TRBJ2-3	-	11	TRBV20-1	CSAGGPDTQYF	TGCAGTGCTGGCGGCCCAGATACGCAGTATTTT
-	TRBJ1-1	-	11	TRBV20-1	CSAFAVPEAFF	TGCAGTGCCTTTGCGGTCCCGGAAGCTTTCTTT
TRBD2	TRBJ2-5	-	13	TRBV29-1	CSVPGLAEETQYF	TGCAGCGTGCCGGGACTAGCGGAAGAGACCCAGTACTTC
-	TRBJ1-1	-	12	TRBV18	CASSPRGFEAFF	TGTGCCAGCTCACCTAGGGGCTTTGAAGCTTTCTTT
-	TRBJ2-1	-	18	TRBV19	CASSIFGLGGGPFNEQFF	TGTGCCAGTAGTATTTTTGGGCTTGGGGGAGGTCCCTTCAATGAGCAGTTCTTC
-	TRBJ1-6	-	13	TRBV12-3/TRBV12-4	CASSRDYNSPLHF	TGTGCCAGCAGCAGGGACTATAATTCACCCCTCCACTTT
-	TRBJ1-4	-	12	TRBV11-2	CASSPLDEKLFF	TGTGCCAGCAGCCCACTGGATGAAAAACTGTTTTTT
-	TRBJ1-1	once	15	TRBV10-3	CAISESGGRNTEAFF	TGTGCCATCAGTGAGTCGGGGGGGCGGAACACTGAAGCTTTCTTT
TRBD2	TRBJ2-3	-	18	TRBV5-5	CASSLGTSGGSSTDTQYF	TGTGCCAGCAGCTTGGGGACTAGCGGAGGGTCAAGCACAGATACGCAGTATTTT
TRBD1	TRBJ1-5	-	15	TRBV6-2/TRBV6-3	CASSGTGVGNQPQHF	TGTGCCAGCAGTGGGACAGGGGTTGGCAATCAGCCCCAGCATTTT
TRBD1	TRBJ1-1	-	15	TRBV7-9	CASSQPGQRRTEAFF	TGTGCCAGCAGCCAACCGGGACAGAGAAGGACTGAAGCTTTCTTT
TRBD1	TRBJ1-5	-	18	TRBV4-1	CASSQDPGQGASYQPQHF	TGCGCCAGCAGCCAAGATCCGGGACAGGGGGCTAGTTATCAGCCCCAGCATTTT
-	TRBJ2-6	-	13	TRBV12-5	CASGGGQGNVLTF	TGTGCTAGTGGAGGAGGGCAGGGCAACGTCCTGACTTTC
TRBD1	TRBJ1-6	-	15	TRBV5-5	CASSLAGTDNSPLHF	TGTGCCAGCAGCTTGGCCGGGACAGATAATTCACCCCTCCACTTT
-	TRBJ1-2	-	15	TRBV18	CASSPDADTTYGYTF	TGTGCCAGCTCACCAGATGCGGACACCACCTATGGCTACACCTTC
-	TRBJ1-3	-	15	TRBV5-1	CASSSDGSSGNTIYF	TGCGCCAGCAGCTCGGACGGGAGCTCTGGAAACACCATATATTTT
-	TRBJ2-7	few	14	TRBV11-2	CASSPTVYSYEQYF	TGTGCCAGCAGCCCTACAGTCTACTCCTACGAGCAGTACTTC
-	TRBJ1-1	-	14	TRBV5-1	CASSSRTGYTEAFF	TGCGCCAGCAGCTCCCGGACTGGTTACACTGAAGCTTTCTTT
TRBD1	TRBJ2-3	-	19	TRBV6-2/TRBV6-3	CASSYPGQGWVYSTDTQYF	TGTGCCAGCAGTTACCCCGGACAGGGATGGGTTTACAGCACAGATACGCAGTATTTT
-	TRBJ1-5	-	13	TRBV19	CASSDSYNQPQHF	TGTGCCAGTAGTGACAGCTACAATCAGCCCCAGCATTTT
-	TRBJ2-2	-	13	TRBV27	CASSPQGTGELFF	TGTGCCAGCAGTCCCCAGGGGACCGGGGAGCTGTTTTTT
TRBD2	TRBJ2-5	-	16	TRBV6-5	CASSYASSGASKTQYF	TGTGCCAGCAGTTACGCCTCTAGCGGGGCCTCGAAGACCCAGTACTTC